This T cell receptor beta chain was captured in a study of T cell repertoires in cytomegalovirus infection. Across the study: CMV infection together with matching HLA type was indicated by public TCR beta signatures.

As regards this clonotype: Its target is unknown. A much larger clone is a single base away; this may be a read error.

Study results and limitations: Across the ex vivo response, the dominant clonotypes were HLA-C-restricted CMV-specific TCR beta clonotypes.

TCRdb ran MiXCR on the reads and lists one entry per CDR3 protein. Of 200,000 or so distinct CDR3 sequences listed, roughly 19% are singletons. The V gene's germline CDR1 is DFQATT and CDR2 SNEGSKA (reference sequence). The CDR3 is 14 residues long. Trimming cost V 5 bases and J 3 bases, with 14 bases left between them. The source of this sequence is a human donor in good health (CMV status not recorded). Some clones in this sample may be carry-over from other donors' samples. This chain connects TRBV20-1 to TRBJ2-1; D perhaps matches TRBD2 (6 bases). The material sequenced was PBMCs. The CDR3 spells CSAAYGTFYNEQFF. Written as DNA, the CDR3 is TGCAGTGCTGCCTACGGGACTTTCTACAATGAGCAGTTCTTC.